This TCR beta chain was captured by sequencing in a study of blood T cell repertoires in COVID-19. Overall study: PBMCs, B-cell-depleted T cells, or T cells provided the cDNA or gDNA that made up the material.

As for this clone: This same CDR3 is encoded by further DNA sequences in the sample.

Profiling relied on immunoSEQ multiplex PCR, and the TCRdb table lists in-frame clones only, not all of them. Of about 94,000 clones listed, about nine tenths are singletons. This receptor was identified in an elderly woman with acute or convalescent COVID-19. The source material was peripheral blood.

Here the CDR3 reads CASSVWTGGGYGYTF. The CDR3 DNA is TGTGCCAGCAGTGTCTGGACAGGGGGTGGTTATGGCTACACCTTC. The J gene is TRBJ1-2, the V gene TRBV13; 10 bases match TRBD1. This CDR3 has 15 residues. J lost 5 bases, V lost 6 bases, and 9 bases had no gene match. From germline, CDR1 is PRHDT and CDR2 FYEKMQ (reference sequence).